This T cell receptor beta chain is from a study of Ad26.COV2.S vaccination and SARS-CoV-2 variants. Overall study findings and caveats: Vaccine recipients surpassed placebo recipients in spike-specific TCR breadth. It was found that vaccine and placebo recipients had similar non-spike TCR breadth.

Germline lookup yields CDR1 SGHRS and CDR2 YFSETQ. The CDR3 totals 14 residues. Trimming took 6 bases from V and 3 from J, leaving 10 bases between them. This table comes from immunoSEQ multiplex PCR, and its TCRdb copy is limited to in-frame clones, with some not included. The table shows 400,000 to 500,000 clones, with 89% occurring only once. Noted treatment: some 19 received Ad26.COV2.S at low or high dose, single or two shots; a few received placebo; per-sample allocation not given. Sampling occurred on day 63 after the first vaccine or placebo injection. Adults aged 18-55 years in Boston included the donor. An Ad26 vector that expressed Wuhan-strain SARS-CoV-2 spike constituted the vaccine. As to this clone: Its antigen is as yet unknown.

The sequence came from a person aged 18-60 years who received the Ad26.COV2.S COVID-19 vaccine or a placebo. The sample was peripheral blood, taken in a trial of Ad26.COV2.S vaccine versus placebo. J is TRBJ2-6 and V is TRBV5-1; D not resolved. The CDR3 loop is CASKQVSGANVLTF. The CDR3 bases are TGCGCCAGCAAACAAGTGAGTGGGGCCAACGTCCTGACTTTC.